This T cell receptor beta chain is drawn from a study of blood T cell repertoires in COVID-19 (dated by TCRdb to 2018 to 2021). About the full investigation: The collaborator samples originated in the United States, Italy and Spain and spanned the acute and convalescent phases of COVID-19. The prospective study material was composed of cDNA or gDNA derived from T cells, B-cell-depleted T cells, or PBMCs. The dataset comprised deeply sampled blood TCRbeta repertoires from subjects exposed to, actively infected with, or recovered from COVID-19. The repertoires were released in a freely available public database intended as a resource for research on the immune response to SARS-CoV-2. Samples were obtained from the ongoing ImmuneRACE study (first 160 participants) and from over 1,000 subjects provided by 6 global collaborators. Sample metadata almost always included a de-identified subject ID, COVID-19 status, age in years and sex. HLA class I and class II types, where available, came from metadata supplied by the sample provider rather than from assay-based typing. Results and caveats for the whole study, not just this receptor: The quantity of clinical and demographic metadata differed by source and by participant and was supplied without curation.

V is cut by 2 bases and J by 0 bases, and the space between the germline ends is 5 bases. Per the germline V gene (reference sequence), LNHNV is the CDR1 and YYDKDF is the CDR2. The CDR3 covers 14 residues, taking in both the cysteine and the phenylalanine. The kept DNA is CDR3 alone, 42 bases in frame from the first base. The immunoSEQ Assay, a bias-controlled multiplex PCR, was used to amplify TCRbeta CDR3 regions from genomic DNA. The original methods were these. The number of nucleated cells in each sample was estimated from the amplification of reference gene primers within the assay. Sequence reads were collapsed and filtered to measure the absolute abundance of every unique TCRbeta CDR3 rearrangement. For each sample, productive Simpson clonality was calculated by taking the square root of Simpson's diversity index across productive rearrangements. Imported from immuneACCESS, the table was reduced by TCRdb to in-frame sequences with V and J called. These copies leave out some clones; in studies compared against another copy, an unresolved V gene accounts for under half, and the cause of the remainder is not known. V and J calls and clone size are those listed in that table; D and trimming were worked out from the DNA. In this sample the table shows 400,000 to 450,000 clones, roughly 89% of which occur a single time. Around 1.4% of the sample comes from the top ten.

Each collaborating institution followed its own protocols to collect whole blood in K2EDTA tubes. For TCRbeta analysis, collaborator samples were shipped as frozen whole blood, as isolated PBMCs, or as DNA extracted from either sample type. A word on this clone: It has no known antigen specificity. No base quality information exists; no much larger clone differs at one position.

The chain was built from TRBV15 and TRBJ1-5, with no confident D gene call. The source of this sequence is a woman in her 30s with active or convalescent COVID-19. The sequencing input was peripheral blood. The sequenced DNA: TGTGCCACCAGCAGACCAGATAGCAATCAGCCCCAGCATTTT. It translates as CATSRPDSNQPQHF.